The rows below give T cell receptor beta chains drawn from one sample of a study of blood T cell repertoires in COVID-19. Clones were read by immunoSEQ multiplex PCR, and TCRdb kept only the in-frame ones, dropping some. The sample carries fewer than 120,000 clones, 70% to 90% recorded once. Input material: peripheral blood. Receptor source: a human donor in a cohort sampled during active COVID-19. CDR3s include the opening cysteine and the closing phenylalanine or tryptophan. Each record gives: clone size, J gene, D gene, V gene, CDR3 length, CDR3 DNA, CDR3 protein. A D gene is named only where the DNA matches it firmly. Expanded clones are given a class, and other clones once, few, many or no size at all.

>once|TRBJ1-1|.|TRBV18|14
TGTGCCAGCTCGCCCTACAGGGATGATACTGAAGCTTTCTTT
CASSPYRDDTEAFF
>.|TRBJ2-1|TRBD2|TRBV27|14
TGTGCCAGCAGTTTTCCTAGCGGGAGAGCTGAGCAGTTCTTC
CASSFPSGRAEQFF
>.|TRBJ1-2|.|TRBV9|13
TGTGCCAGCAGCTCAGGACAGAACTATGGCTACACCTTC
CASSSGQNYGYTF
>.|TRBJ2-7|TRBD1|TRBV7-2|15
TGTGCCAGCAGCCCCCAGAGGGACAGCCTCTACGAGCAGTACTTC
CASSPQRDSLYEQYF
>.|TRBJ1-6|TRBD1|TRBV30|16
TGTGCCTGGAGTGTACCAGGACAGGGTTTTGGTTCACCCCTCCACTTT
CAWSVPGQGFGSPLHF
>.|TRBJ1-1|.|TRBV28|13
TGTGCCAGCAGTTTAATCAGGGGCACTGAAGCTTTCTTT
CASSLIRGTEAFF
>.|TRBJ2-2|.|TRBV4-2|18
TGTGCCAGCAGCCAGGACTTAGCCCGGATATCAGGCACCGGGGAGCTGTTTTTT
CASSQDLARISGTGELFF
>once|TRBJ2-5|.|TRBV5-8|11
TGTGCCAGCAGCGGGCTGGAGACCCAGTACTTC
CASSGLETQYF
>once|TRBJ1-6|TRBD1|TRBV9|15
TGTGCCAGCAGCGTTTCACAGGGGCGGGATTCACCCCTCCACTTT
CASSVSQGRDSPLHF
>.|TRBJ1-6|.|TRBV19|15
TGTGCCAGTACAGGACAGCACTCCTATAATTCACCCCTCCACTTT
CASTGQHSYNSPLHF
>.|TRBJ1-6|.|TRBV5-6|15
TGTGCCAGCAGCCCTCGGGCAGGAGGTAATTCACCCCTCCACTTT
CASSPRAGGNSPLHF
>once|TRBJ2-1|TRBD2|TRBV4-1|14
TGCGCCAGCAGCCAAGCCGGGACTAGCGTTGAGCAGTTCTTC
CASSQAGTSVEQFF
>.|TRBJ2-1|TRBD2|TRBV4-2|18
TGTGCCAGCAGCCAAGGACTAGCGGGCGGTAGCTCCTACAATGAGCAGTTCTTC
CASSQGLAGGSSYNEQFF
>.|TRBJ2-1|TRBD1|TRBV18|15
TGTGCCAGCTCACCAAGGGGACAGAATTACAATGAGCAGTTCTTC
CASSPRGQNYNEQFF
>once|TRBJ1-1|.|TRBV18|16
TGTGCCAGCTCACCCGAGATGGGCACGGCGAACACTGAAGCTTTCTTT
CASSPEMGTANTEAFF
>.|TRBJ2-3|.|TRBV4-1|15
TGCGCCAGCAGCCAAGGGGCCACAGGCACAGATACGCAGTATTTT
CASSQGATGTDTQYF
>.|TRBJ2-5|TRBD2|TRBV3-1/TRBV3-2|20
TGTGCCAGCAGCCAACAATCACCAGAACTAGCGGGGGCTCTCCCGGAGACCCAGTACTTC
CASSQQSPELAGALPETQYF
>once|TRBJ1-6|TRBD1|TRBV3-1/TRBV3-2|15
TGTGCCAGCAGCCTCCGACAGGGCGGTAATTCACCCCTCCACTTT
CASSLRQGGNSPLHF
>.|TRBJ2-1|TRBD2|TRBV5-5|13
TGTGCCAGCAGCTCGACTAGCGCAGCAGAGCAGTTCTTC
CASSSTSAAEQFF
>few|TRBJ2-7|TRBD1|TRBV5-6|16
TGTGCCAGCAGCTTGCCCCGGGACAGCCTAACGGGGGAGCAGTACTTC
CASSLPRDSLTGEQYF
>.|TRBJ2-1|TRBD2|TRBV2|15
TGTGCCAGCACGCGCCTAGCGGGGATTAACAATGAGCAGTTCTTC
CASTRLAGINNEQFF
>.|TRBJ1-3|.|TRBV5-4|16
TGTGCCAGCAGCCCCAGGTCGCAGTTGGCTGGAAACACCATATATTTT
CASSPRSQLAGNTIYF
>.|TRBJ2-5|TRBD2|TRBV7-2|15
TGTGCCAGCAGCTTAGGGGGACTAGAAGCAGAGACCCAGTACTTC
CASSLGGLEAETQYF
>.|TRBJ1-1|.|TRBV18|14
TGTGCCAGCTCACCACAGGGGCTGAACACTGAAGCTTTCTTT
CASSPQGLNTEAFF
>.|TRBJ1-5|TRBD1|TRBV19|16
TGTGCCAGTAGACCCCAGGACAGGGGGTTTTTGCAGCCCCAGCATTTT
CASRPQDRGFLQPQHF
>.|TRBJ2-7|TRBD2|TRBV10-3|15
TGTGCCATCAGTGAGAGGAGCGGGAGAGTTTACGAGCAGTACTTC
CAISERSGRVYEQYF
>few|TRBJ1-2|.|TRBV28|14
TGTGCCAGCAGTTTAGGAACAGGGACCTATGGCTACACCTTC
CASSLGTGTYGYTF
>once|TRBJ2-7|.|TRBV6-1|16
TGTGCCAGCAGTGAAGTGATAGGGGTCTCTAGGAACGAGCAGTACTTC
CASSEVIGVSRNEQYF
>.|TRBJ1-4|TRBD1|TRBV5-4|14
TGTGCCAGCAGCTCTTCGCCTGACAGGGGAAAACTGTTTTTT
CASSSSPDRGKLFF
>.|TRBJ2-3|TRBD2|TRBV7-9|15
TGTGCCAGCAGCCTAGGACTAGCGGTTGGAAATACGCAGTATTTT
CASSLGLAVGNTQYF
>once|TRBJ1-1|.|TRBV5-4|14
TGTGCCAGCAGCTTTCGACAGTTTTACACTGAAGCTTTCTTT
CASSFRQFYTEAFF
>.|TRBJ1-3|.|TRBV19|14
TGTGCCAGTACCCAGGGAAGCTCTGGAAACACCATATATTTT
CASTQGSSGNTIYF
>.|TRBJ2-5|TRBD2|TRBV4-1|18
TGCGCCAGCAGCCAAACCCCGGGACTAGCGGAGCCCCAAGAGACCCAGTACTTC
CASSQTPGLAEPQETQYF
>.|TRBJ1-5|.|TRBV5-1|14
TGCGCCAGCAGCTTGGGACACGGCAATCAGCCCCAGCATTTT
CASSLGHGNQPQHF
>.|TRBJ2-1|TRBD1|TRBV24-1|16
TGTGCCACCAGTGACACATGGGACAGGGGAAAAAATGAGCAGTTCTTC
CATSDTWDRGKNEQFF
>.|TRBJ2-5|TRBD2|TRBV18|16
TGTGCCAGCTCACCCGGGCTAGCGGGAGTCTCGGAGACCCAGTACTTC
CASSPGLAGVSETQYF
>.|TRBJ2-3|TRBD2|TRBV2|15
TGTGCCAGCAGTGTTGAGGGACTAGCGGGGGTTACGCAGTATTTT
CASSVEGLAGVTQYF
>.|TRBJ2-2|TRBD1|TRBV28|15
TGTGCCACCCGGCGCGGGACAGGGGGCTCCGGGGAGCTGTTTTTT
CATRRGTGGSGELFF